The 22 T cell receptor beta chains listed next were all sequenced from one sample in a study of follicular helper T cells after annual influenza vaccination. The time point: 2014-2015 season, 7 days after vaccination. This table comes from immunoSEQ multiplex PCR, and its TCRdb copy is limited to in-frame clones, with some not included. The sample holds roughly 3,000 clones, about 86% seen once. This specimen was CXCR5+ CD38- circulating T follicular helper cells from blood, taken 7 days after influenza vaccination. Stated subset: circulating Tfh, non-naive CD4+CXCR5+PD-1+ (ICOS+CD38+ or ICOS-CD38-). These receptors were taken from an adult who received the influenza vaccine.

The chain links TRBV5-5 to TRBJ2-7, with 9 bases fitting TRBD1. Per the germline V gene, CDR1 is SGHKS and CDR2 is YYEKEE (reference sequence). The CDR3 is made up of 15 amino acids. Trimming at V came to 0 bases and at J to 3 bases, leaving 4 bases not matched to a gene. CDR3 DNA sequence: TGTGCCAGCAGCTTGGCCGTGGGACAGGGCTACGAGCAGTACTTC. This translates into CASSLAVGQGYEQYF.

V and J are TRBV7-3 and TRBJ2-2; maybe TRBD1 (6 bases). The CDR3 extends over 16 amino acids. Germline-derived CDR1 and CDR2 are SGHTA and FQGTGA. V was pared by 4 bases and J by 5 bases, with 17 bases between. The CDR3 is CASSSNQGRGTGELFF. DNA for the CDR3: TGTGCCAGCAGCTCTAACCAGGGGCGAGGGACCGGGGAGCTGTTTTTT.

V gene TRBV10-3 combines with J gene TRBJ2-4, with 12 bases lining up with TRBD2. This CDR3 has 14 residues. The junction had 5 bases not matched to a gene; V was cut back by 8 bases and J by 6 bases. The V gene's germline CDR1 is ENHRY and CDR2 SYGVKD. The CDR3 region has the DNA TGTGCCATCGCCGAGACTAGCGGGGGAAACATTCAGTACTTC. Its protein product is CAIAETSGGNIQYF.

CDR3 protein: CASSQGTSGGVHEQFF. CDR3 in DNA: TGTGCCAGCAGCCAGGGGACTAGCGGGGGAGTGCATGAGCAGTTCTTC. This chain joins TRBV11-1 and TRBJ2-1, with 14 positions matching TRBD2. Germline trimming cut 5 bases from V and 8 bases from J; bases unmatched to any gene: 8. Germline CDR1 SGHAT, CDR2 FQDESV (reference sequence). The CDR3 covers 16 residues.

The CDR3 DNA reads TGCGCCAGCAGCTCACGGACAGGGGGGTCCCAGGAAGCTTTCTTT. This gives the protein CASSSRTGGSQEAFF. The chain has TRBV5-1 and TRBJ1-1; 10 bases agree with TRBD1. CDR1 is SGHRS, CDR2 YFSETQ, per germline. The V and J ends lost 3 bases and 8 bases, in that order; junction bases with no gene match: 10. This CDR3 spans 15 amino acids.

V and J are TRBV5-4 and TRBJ2-2; 12 bases are shared with TRBD2. From germline, CDR1 is SGHNT and CDR2 YYREEE (reference sequence). Unmatched junction bases numbered 3, after V lost 0 bases and J lost 0 bases. This CDR3 contains 18 residues. The CDR3 DNA follows: TGTGCCAGCAGCTTGGGACTAGCGGGGGCTGCGAACACCGGGGAGCTGTTTTTT. It is translated as CASSLGLAGAANTGELFF.

This clone appeared once. J is TRBJ1-2 and V is TRBV29-1; D gene uncertain. The CDR3 extends over 13 amino acids. Trimming stripped 8 bases from V and 8 bases from J, with 21 bases between. Germline CDR1 is SQVTM and CDR2 is ANQGSEA. The CDR3 region is CSTGPGNLEGYTF. Here the CDR3 DNA reads TGCAGCACGGGCCCCGGGAATCTTGAGGGCTACACCTTC.

The J gene is TRBJ2-5, the V gene TRBV2; 16 bases are a match to TRBD2. CDR1 and CDR2 from the germline V gene are SNHLY and FYNNEI. This CDR3 region has 19 residues. Unmatched junction bases numbered 14, after V lost 3 bases and J lost 7 bases. In nucleotides, the CDR3 is TGTGCCAGCAGTGATAGAGGCCCCGGGACTAGCGGGGGGGCTGGGACCCAGTACTTC. This encodes CASSDRGPGTSGGAGTQYF.

The CDR3 DNA is TGTGCCAGCAGTTACCAGACAGGGGCGACTGAAGCTTTCTTT. This codes for CASSYQTGATEAFF. V usage is TRBV6-6 and J usage is TRBJ1-1; 8 nucleotides align to TRBD1. The junction had 4 bases not matched to a gene; V was cut back by 2 bases and J by 5 bases. The V gene's germline CDR1 is MNHNY and CDR2 SVGAGI (reference sequence). The CDR3 has 14 residues.

This clone was seen only once. The rearrangement links TRBV6-6 to TRBJ1-2; D uncertain. CDR3 size: 14 residues. V shed 4 bases and J shed 4 bases, with 13 bases lying between them. Germline V gene lookup returns CDR1 MNHNY and CDR2 SVGAGI (reference sequence). The CDR3 loop reads CASSSRFGFYGYTF. The CDR3 region has the DNA TGTGCCAGCAGTTCCCGATTCGGCTTCTATGGCTACACCTTC.

This chain connects TRBV2 to TRBJ1-5, with 7 positions matching TRBD1. The CDR3 spans 15 residues. CDR1 is SNHLY, CDR2 FYNNEI, per germline. The junction had 5 bases not matched to a gene; V was cut back by 4 bases and J by 2 bases. The CDR3 DNA sequence: TGTGCCAGCAGTGTAAACAGGGGTGGCAATCAGCCCCAGCATTTT. Protein sequence: CASSVNRGGNQPQHF.

V and J are TRBV5-1 and TRBJ2-5, with a tentative D call TRBD1 (6 bases). V was shortened by 7 bases and J by 0 bases, with 13 bases between the two germline ends. CDR1 SGHRS and CDR2 YFSETQ come from the germline V gene. CDR3 length: 14 residues. CDR3 sequence (DNA): TGCGCCAGCGGAAGCCAGGGGTACCAAGAGACCCAGTACTTC. The encoded protein is CASGSQGYQETQYF.

J is TRBJ2-5 and V is TRBV5-5, with TRBD1 matching 9 bases. Looked up from germline, CDR1 is SGHKS and CDR2 is YYEKEE (reference sequence). Trimming removed 4 bases from V and 5 bases from J; junction bases left unmatched: 6. The CDR3 is 14 amino acids. CDR3 amino acids: CASSRDRVIETQYF. In DNA form, the CDR3 reads TGTGCCAGCAGCCGGGACAGGGTAATCGAGACCCAGTACTTC.

The chain couples TRBV19 to TRBJ2-2, with D uncertain. V was trimmed by 6 bases and J by 6 bases, leaving 11 bases between them. Germline CDR1 and CDR2: LNHDA and SQIVND (reference sequence). The CDR3 covers 13 residues. This chain's CDR3 is CASSDFGSGELFF. CDR3 in DNA: TGTGCCAGTAGCGATTTCGGGTCCGGGGAGCTGTTTTTT.

The chain carries TRBV5-1 and TRBJ2-7; TRBD2 matches at 9 bases. The CDR3 spans 15 residues. Germline loops: CDR1 SGHRS, CDR2 YFSETQ. Trimming removed 0 bases from V and 4 bases from J; junction bases left unmatched: 5. This CDR3 reads CASSLALAGQYEQYF. The CDR3 region has the DNA TGCGCCAGCAGCTTGGCCCTAGCGGGGCAGTACGAGCAGTACTTC.

The rearrangement uses TRBV5-4 and TRBJ1-2; 7 bases are a match to TRBD1. There are 14 residues in the CDR3. V was clipped by 4 bases and J by 4 bases; unmatched bases: 7. Germline assignment: CDR1 SGHNT and CDR2 YYREEE (reference sequence). As DNA, the CDR3 is TGTGCCAGCAGCCGCGGACAGGACAGCTATGGCTACACCTTC. This codes for CASSRGQDSYGYTF.

The chain joins TRBV6-8 to TRBJ1-1, with 8 bases matching TRBD1. Germline V gene lookup returns CDR1 MNHGY and CDR2 SAAAGT. V shed 6 bases, J shed 1 base, and the junction held 7 bases outside the gene matches. There are 15 residues in the CDR3. CDR3 residues: CASSLDRGQNTEAFF. For the CDR3, the DNA is TGTGCCAGCAGCTTAGACAGGGGACAGAACACTGAAGCTTTCTTT.

Only one count was recorded for this clone. The chain uses TRBV7-9 and TRBJ1-6; D is ambiguous. Trimming pared 2 bases from V and 1 base from J, leaving 12 bases between. CDR3 length equals 17 residues. The germline V gene has CDR1 SEHNR and CDR2 FQNEAQ (reference sequence). The CDR3 region is CASSLMGGGSYNSPLHF. In DNA, the CDR3 is TGTGCCAGCAGCTTAATGGGAGGCGGGTCCTATAATTCACCCCTCCACTTT.

This chain links TRBV19 with TRBJ1-5, with no clear D. The germline V gene has CDR1 LNHDA and CDR2 SQIVND (reference sequence). The length of the CDR3 is 12 residues. Trimming shortened V by 5 bases and J by 10 bases, and 12 bases separated the two germline ends. Written as DNA, the CDR3 is TGTGCCAGTAGTTTTTTTCCCGGCCCCCAGCATTTT. This gives the protein CASSFFPGPQHF.

J is TRBJ2-1 and V is TRBV7-3, with D possibly being TRBD1 or TRBD2 (6 bases each). CDR3 length equals 15 residues. Germline V lookup: CDR1 SGHTA, CDR2 FQGTGA. Trimming pared 4 bases from V and 8 bases from J, leaving 18 bases between. The CDR3 region has the DNA TGTGCCAGCAGCTCCCGTGGGGGGCAGACCCATGAGCAGTTCTTC. It is translated as CASSSRGGQTHEQFF.

CDR3 in amino acids: CASSQDLARGVDTEAFF. The CDR3 DNA sequence: TGTGCCAGCAGCCAAGATTTGGCCAGGGGAGTTGATACTGAAGCTTTCTTT. The rearrangement uses TRBV4-2 and TRBJ1-1; the D gene is possibly TRBD1 (6 bases). Per the germline V gene, CDR1 is LGHNA and CDR2 is YNFKEQ. The V gene lost 0 bases and the J gene lost 5 bases, with 19 bases spanning the gap. This CDR3 contains 17 residues.

This clone was seen only once. The chain joins TRBV7-3 to TRBJ2-3, with TRBD2 matching 8 bases. Germline CDR1 is SGHTA and CDR2 is FQGTGA. CDR3 length: 15 residues. V lost 0 bases, J lost 3 bases, and 2 bases stayed unmatched. The CDR3, as DNA: TGTGCCAGCAGCTTAACGGGACTAGGAACAGATACGCAGTATTTT. Amino acids: CASSLTGLGTDTQYF.